Listed here are 18 T cell receptor beta chains from one sample, sequenced in a study of B cell selection in AIRE deficiency. Regulatory T cells were sorted as CD4+CD25hiCD127low/negative cells. TCRdb's copy holds only in-frame clones and misses some; the assay was immunoSEQ multiplex PCR. The sample carries 20,000 to 25,000 clones, 85% to 95% recorded once. Sequencing was done on a sample of Tregs sorted from PBMCs. These receptors were taken from a human donor with AIRE deficiency.

The V and J genes are TRBV10-2 and TRBJ1-5, with D perhaps matching TRBD1 (6 bases). V lost 6 bases to trimming and J lost 3 bases, with 9 bases between them. The CDR3 contains 13 residues. Germline-derived CDR1 and CDR2 are WSHSY and SAAADI. The CDR3 coding sequence is TGCGCCAGCAGACAGGGACCCAATCAGCCCCAGCATTTT. This codes for CASRQGPNQPQHF.

The CDR3 DNA follows: TGTGCCAGTAGTATAAGGACAGGGAGGAGTAGTCGCTATGGGAACTACAATGAGCAGTTCTTC. As protein: CASSIRTGRSSRYGNYNEQFF. The chain recombines TRBV19 with TRBJ2-1; TRBD1 agrees at 8 bases. The CDR3 totals 21 residues. The germline V gene encodes CDR1 LNHDA and CDR2 SQIVND (reference sequence). Trimming at V came to 2 bases and at J to 3 bases, leaving 21 bases not matched to a gene.

The chain has TRBV21-1 and TRBJ1-1; TRBD1, the D gene given by the table, was not confirmed from the DNA. TRBV21-1 is termed a pseudogene. The CDR3 length is 16 residues. The DNA of the CDR3 is TGTGCCAGCAGCAACCCCGTATACACAATTCGCACTGAAGCTTTCTTT. Residues: CASSNPVYTIRTEAFF.

The J gene is TRBJ2-5, the V gene TRBV30, with TRBD2 identical over 8 bases. V was clipped by 5 bases and J by 7 bases; unmatched bases: 15. CDR3 length: 15 residues. The germline gives CDR1 GTSNPN, CDR2 SVGIG (reference sequence). Here the CDR3 DNA reads TGTGCCTGGGCCTGGGGTCAGCGGGAGTACGGGACCCAGTACTTC. Protein sequence: CAWAWGQREYGTQYF.

The chain carries TRBV7-9 and TRBJ1-3, with D hard to call. Germline-derived CDR1 and CDR2 are SEHNR and FQNEAQ (reference sequence). The CDR3 extends over 15 amino acids. Trimming stripped 1 base from V and 7 bases from J, with 14 bases between. CDR3 sequence: CASSLGSAVLNTIYF. CDR3 coding DNA: TGTGCCAGCAGCTTAGGGTCGGCAGTCTTGAACACCATATATTTT.

The rearrangement uses TRBV4-2 and TRBJ1-2; D uncertain. Germline V gives CDR1 LGHNA, CDR2 YNFKEQ. The CDR3 runs to 15 residues. V gave up 1 base and J gave up 6 bases, with 15 bases separating them. CDR3 amino acids: CASSQAGGKRNGYTF. The CDR3 coding sequence is TGTGCCAGCAGCCAAGCAGGAGGGAAGAGAAATGGCTACACCTTC.

The rearrangement links TRBV5-1 to TRBJ2-6; 13 positions agree with TRBD2. CDR3 size: 21 residues. CDR1 is SGHRS, CDR2 YFSETQ, per germline. The V gene end was trimmed by 3 bases and the J gene end by 2 bases; junction bases not matched to a gene: 14. The CDR3 reads CASSSLTSGRAARTGANVLTF. The CDR3 DNA sequence: TGCGCCAGCAGCTCTTTAACTAGCGGGAGGGCCGCCCGAACTGGGGCCAACGTCCTGACTTTC.

J is TRBJ2-1 and V is TRBV7-2; 7 nucleotides agree with TRBD2. Germline CDR1 reads SGHTA; CDR2 reads FQGNSA. This CDR3 contains 14 residues. The junction had 5 bases not matched to a gene; V was cut back by 6 bases and J by 3 bases. The CDR3 here is CASRPTSVYNEQFF. The CDR3, as DNA: TGTGCCAGCAGGCCAACTAGCGTCTACAATGAGCAGTTCTTC.

V is TRBV7-9 and J is TRBJ1-2, with D hard to call. The CDR3 runs to 13 residues. Trimming left V 5 bases short and J 1 base short, with 8 bases between. Germline V CDR1 and CDR2: SEHNR, FQNEAQ (reference sequence). In nucleotides, the CDR3 is TGTGCCAGCAGCCCAATCTTTAACTATGGCTACACCTTC. Its protein product is CASSPIFNYGYTF.

The V gene is TRBV4-2, the J gene TRBJ2-1; 7 bases align to TRBD2. Trimming at V came to 2 bases and at J to 5 bases, leaving 12 bases not matched to a gene. The germline V gene has CDR1 LGHNA and CDR2 YNFKEQ. CDR3 length: 17 amino acids. Here the CDR3 DNA reads TGTGCCAGCAGCCAATGGCTACTTTCTAGCGGAGACAATGAGCAGTTCTTC. As protein: CASSQWLLSSGDNEQFF.

As to this clone: The germline gene is not matched at one end of the junction; a read error may be the cause. This chain links TRBV2 with TRBJ2-1; TRBD2 is a possible D gene (6 bases). The CDR3 is 10 residues long. Germline assignment: CDR1 SNHLY and CDR2 FYNNEI. The CDR3 DNA reads as TGTGCCAGCGGTCCCGGGAGAGGGCTCTTC. This gives the protein CASGPGRGLF.

This chain uses TRBV2 with TRBJ2-1; 9 nucleotides agree with TRBD2. Germline V lookup: CDR1 SNHLY, CDR2 FYNNEI. The CDR3 length is 22 residues. J lost 0 bases, V lost 4 bases, and 22 bases had no gene match. CDR3 coding DNA: TGTGCCAGCAGTGGGTGGGGGCGGACCGGGAATATAGCGGGAGCCTCCTACAATGAGCAGTTCTTC. Protein sequence: CASSGWGRTGNIAGASYNEQFF.

The chain joins TRBV7-2 to TRBJ1-2; the D is unclear. CDR1 and CDR2 (germline): SGHTA, FQGNSA. There are 13 residues in the CDR3. V lost 5 bases, J lost 7 bases, and 14 bases lay in between. CDR3 loop: CASSPRAMGGYTF. In DNA form, the CDR3 reads TGTGCCAGCAGCCCACGGGCCATGGGTGGCTACACCTTC. Together with reference TRBV7-2 and TRBJ1-2, the CDR3 gives the full variable domain: GAGVSQSPSNKVTEKGKDVELRCDPISGHTALYWYRQSLGQGLEFLIYFQGNSAPDKSGLPSDRFSAERTGGSVSTLTIQRTQQEDSAVYLCASSPRAMGGYTFGSGTRLTVV.

This chain connects TRBV27 to TRBJ1-6, with 8 bases aligning to TRBD1. Per the germline V gene, CDR1 is MNHEY and CDR2 is SMNVEV (reference sequence). Trimming took 1 base from V and 3 from J; bases not matched to a gene: 11. The CDR3 length is 19 residues. CDR3 nucleotides: TGTGCCAGCAGTTTATTCACAGGGCAGGGGGCCATCTATAATTCACCCCTCCACTTT. This codes for CASSLFTGQGAIYNSPLHF.

In this sample, this clone turned up once. The CDR3 nucleotides are TGCGCCACCTCCCGGGGCTATGGCTACACCTTC. Translating gives CATSRGYGYTF. This chain joins TRBV4-1 and TRBJ1-2; D call uncertain. CDR1 is MGHRA and CDR2 is YSYEKL in the germline V gene. Trimming left V 10 bases short and J 4 bases short, with 10 bases between. CDR3 size: 11 residues.

The chain joins TRBV7-9 to TRBJ1-2; weak D call: TRBD1 (6 bases). The CDR3 is 13 residues long. Trimming removed 5 bases at V and 5 bases at J, with 12 bases between. Germline loops: CDR1 SEHNR, CDR2 FQNEAQ (reference sequence). The CDR3 DNA follows: TGTGCCAGCAGCATACAGGGTGGATATGGCTACACCTTC. Its translation is CASSIQGGYGYTF.

The CDR3 coding sequence is TGTGCCAGCAGTTCCCCGGGACAGGGATCGTTCTCGGCTAATGAAAAACTGTTTTTT. Amino acid sequence: CASSSPGQGSFSANEKLFF. The rearrangement uses TRBV28 and TRBJ1-4, with 9 nucleotides matching TRBD1. CDR3 length: 19 residues. Germline assignment: CDR1 MDHEN and CDR2 SYDVKM. After removal of 4 bases from V and 3 bases from J, the junction contained 15 bases not matched to a gene.

This clone appeared once. The chain employs TRBV4-2 and TRBJ2-7; unclear D gene. Looked up from germline, CDR1 is LGHNA and CDR2 is YNFKEQ. V was clipped by 1 base and J by 7 bases, with 8 bases between them. The CDR3 consists of 12 residues. The CDR3 is CASSQGAREQYF. The CDR3 DNA reads as TGTGCCAGCAGCCAAGGCGCCCGGGAGCAGTACTTC.